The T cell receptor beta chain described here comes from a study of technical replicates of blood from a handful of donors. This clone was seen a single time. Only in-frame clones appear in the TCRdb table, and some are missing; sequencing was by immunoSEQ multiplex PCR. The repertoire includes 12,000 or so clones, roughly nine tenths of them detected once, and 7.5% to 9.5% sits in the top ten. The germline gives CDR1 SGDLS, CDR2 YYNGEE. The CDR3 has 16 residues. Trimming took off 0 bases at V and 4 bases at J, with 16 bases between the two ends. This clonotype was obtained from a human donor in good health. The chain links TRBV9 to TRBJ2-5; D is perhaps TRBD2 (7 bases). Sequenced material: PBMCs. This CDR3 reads CASSVGASGGGETQYF. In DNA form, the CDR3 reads TGTGCCAGCAGCGTAGGGGCTAGCGGAGGGGGAGAGACCCAGTACTTC.